This entry features one TCR beta chain sequence. The J segment lost 7 bases and the V segment lost 2 bases, leaving 7 bases of the junction unmatched. CDR1 is SNHLY and CDR2 is FYNNEI in the germline V gene. This CDR3 is 15 amino acids long. This sample was taken from a study of blood T cell repertoires in COVID-19. Study-level background: The United States, Italy and Spain provided the acute and convalescent COVID-19 samples. PBMCs, B-cell-depleted T cells, or T cells provided the cDNA or gDNA that made up the material.

Authors' processing steps: Estimated nucleated cell counts came from reference gene primer amplification. TCRdb's copy holds only in-frame clones and misses some; the assay was immunoSEQ multiplex PCR. The DNA was the basis for D and trimming; V, J and clone size are from that table. The table lists around 150,000 clones, 87% of them singletons, with 3% to 4.5% in the top ten. The specimen was peripheral blood. The sequence derives from a woman in her fifties or sixties who had recovered from COVID-19. V and J are TRBV2 and TRBJ2-1; 8 nucleotides agree with TRBD2. CDR3 sequence reads: CASSELSGVGNEQFF. The CDR3 region has the DNA TGTGCCAGCAGTGAACTTAGCGGGGTGGGGAATGAGCAGTTCTTC. The entire variable domain, with the rest obtained from reference TRBV2 and TRBJ2-1, is as follows: EPEVTQTPSHQVTQMGQEVILRCVPISNHLYFYWYRQILGQKVEFLVSFYNNEISEKSEIFDDQFSVERPDGSNFTLKIRSTKLEDSAMYFCASSELSGVGNEQFFGPGTRLTVL.